The 32 T cell receptor beta chains given below trace back to one sample, sequenced in a study of control samples from healthy donors and cancer patients. Data came from immunoSEQ multiplex PCR; TCRdb stores just in-frame clones and leaves some out. Its listing shows some 180,000 clones. Sequencing was carried out using blood. The receptors were gathered from a woman aged 30 to 39 in good health.

The chain employs TRBV28 and TRBJ1-1; D ambiguous. The CDR3 runs 13 residues. Germline-derived CDR1 and CDR2 are MDHEN and SYDVKM. Trimming stripped 7 bases from V and 12 bases from J, with 21 bases between. DNA for the CDR3: TGTGCCAGCAACCCCGATAACCCGGTTGGGACTTTCTTT. Amino acid sequence: CASNPDNPVGTFF.

J is TRBJ2-4 and V is TRBV29-1, with 9 bases identical to TRBD1. Germline CDR1 is SQVTM and CDR2 is ANQGSEA. The ends lost 6 bases at V and 6 bases at J; junction bases unmatched: 6. The length of the CDR3 is 13 residues. The CDR3 DNA reads as TGCAGCGTCAGGACAGGGGAAGGAAACATTCAGTACTTC. As protein: CSVRTGEGNIQYF.

The rearrangement joins TRBV6-5 to TRBJ1-5; D call uncertain. This CDR3 is 14 amino acids long. Germline CDR1 is MNHEY and CDR2 is SVGAGI. Trimming took off 6 bases at V and 7 bases at J, with 16 bases between the two ends. The CDR3 DNA is TGTGCCAGCAGCACCAGCAGTGGGTTCCAGCCCCAGCATTTT. This sequence encodes CASSTSSGFQPQHF.

The V and J genes are TRBV23-1 and TRBJ2-7; D call uncertain. TRBV23-1 is marked as an open reading frame, function uncertain. This CDR3 has 14 amino acids. V was trimmed by 3 bases and J by 5 bases, leaving 14 bases between them. The CDR3 DNA sequence: TGCGCCAGCAGTCAGAAACCATACAGCCACGAGCAGTACTTC. This encodes CASSQKPYSHEQYF.

This sequence joins TRBV5-1 and TRBJ1-2, with 7 bases identical to TRBD1. CDR3 length: 15 residues. Looked up from germline, CDR1 is SGHRS and CDR2 is YFSETQ. After removal of 2 bases from V and 4 bases from J, the junction contained 8 bases not matched to a gene. CDR3: CASSLLGGRGYGYTF. As DNA, the CDR3 is TGCGCCAGCAGCTTACTAGGGGGCAGAGGCTATGGCTACACCTTC.

The chain has TRBV18 and TRBJ1-2; D not certain. CDR3 length: 13 residues. V shed 6 bases and J shed 7 bases, with 15 bases lying between them. Germline V gene data show CDR1 as KGHSH and CDR2 as LQKENI. CDR3 sequence: CASSPGTMFGYTF. The CDR3 region has the DNA TGTGCCAGCTCGCCAGGTACCATGTTTGGCTACACCTTC.

This chain links TRBV11-2 with TRBJ1-1; possibly TRBD1 for D (6 bases). Germline V gene lookup returns CDR1 SGHAT and CDR2 FQNNGV. The CDR3 loop spans 15 amino acids. V was trimmed by 4 bases and J by 6 bases, leaving 18 bases between them. The CDR3 spells CASSSTHHRDSEAFF. CDR3 sequence (DNA): TGTGCCAGCAGCTCCACTCATCACAGGGACTCTGAAGCTTTCTTT. Full variable domain (missing parts from reference TRBV11-2 and TRBJ1-1): EAGVAQSPRYKIIEKRQSVAFWCNPISGHATLYWYQQILGQGPKLLIQFQNNGVVDDSQLPKDRFSAERLKGVDSTLKIQPAKLEDSAVYLCASSSTHHRDSEAFFGQGTRLTVV.

The V call is TRBV5-1, the J call TRBJ1-6; no reliable D call. The CDR3 spans 13 residues. Trimming removed 0 bases at V and 7 bases at J, with 5 bases between. Per germline, CDR1 SGHRS and CDR2 YFSETQ. The CDR3 coding sequence is TGCGCCAGCAGCTTGGAGGCGAATTCACCCCTCCACTTT. Protein sequence: CASSLEANSPLHF.

This chain connects TRBV2 to TRBJ2-7; the D is unclear. The CDR3 contains 13 residues. V was shortened by 4 bases and J by 1 base, with 8 bases between the two germline ends. Germline CDR1 reads SNHLY; CDR2 reads FYNNEI. CDR3 nucleotides: TGTGCCAGCAGTGGATCGGATTCCTACGAGCAGTACTTC. Amino acids: CASSGSDSYEQYF.

The J gene is TRBJ1-5, the V gene TRBV19; 9 nucleotides line up with TRBD1. The CDR3 sequence is 16 residues long. The trim removed 6 bases at V and 4 bases at J, leaving 10 bases unmatched. Per the germline V gene, CDR1 is LNHDA and CDR2 is SQIVND (reference sequence). The CDR3 region is CASRWGTGRRNQPQHF. CDR3 coding DNA: TGTGCCAGTAGATGGGGGACAGGGAGGAGGAATCAGCCCCAGCATTTT. Supplemented by reference TRBV19 and TRBJ1-5, the full variable domain reads DGGITQSPKYLFRKEGQNVTLSCEQNLNHDAMYWYRQDPGQGLRLIYYSQIVNDFQKGDIAEGYSVSREKKESFPLTVTSAQKNPTAFYLCASRWGTGRRNQPQHFGDGTRLSIL.

J is TRBJ1-5 and V is TRBV19; 11 bases align to TRBD1. The CDR3 is 15 residues long. Germline V gene sequence: CDR1 LNHDA, CDR2 SQIVND (reference sequence). V gave up 7 bases and J gave up 6 bases; unmatched junction bases: 8. CDR3 protein: CASNVGDRGFQPQHF. The CDR3 DNA reads TGTGCCAGTAATGTTGGGGACAGGGGGTTTCAGCCCCAGCATTTT.

The genes are TRBV11-2 and TRBJ2-3, with 8 bases aligning to TRBD2. The CDR3 loop spans 15 amino acids. V lost 5 bases and J lost 4; bases outside the gene matches: 8. Germline loops: CDR1 SGHAT, CDR2 FQNNGV. The DNA of the CDR3 is TGTGCCAGCAGCCCCACAGCGGGGGTTGCAGATACGCAGTATTTT. This sequence encodes CASSPTAGVADTQYF.

The V gene is TRBV4-1, the J gene TRBJ1-5; a possible D gene is TRBD1 (6 bases). V was pared by 4 bases and J by 4 bases, with 11 bases between. CDR1 and CDR2 from the germline V gene are MGHRA and YSYEKL. The CDR3 contains 14 residues. CDR3: CASSREQGNQPQHF. CDR3 DNA sequence: TGCGCCAGCAGCCGGGAACAGGGAAATCAGCCCCAGCATTTT.

The chain recombines TRBV7-2 with TRBJ1-1; a weak D match, TRBD1 (5 bases). Germline-derived CDR1 and CDR2 are SGHTA and FQGNSA. This CDR3 has 17 residues. Trimming removed 5 bases at V and 4 bases at J, with 23 bases between. The CDR3 coding sequence is TGTGCCAGCAGCCCCGGGTCGGGTAGGGGTTTGGGCACTGAAGCTTTCTTT. Translating it yields CASSPGSGRGLGTEAFF.

The J gene is TRBJ1-1, the V gene TRBV6-6, with D uncertain. Germline-derived CDR1 and CDR2 are MNHNY and SVGAGI (reference sequence). The V gene lost 0 bases and the J gene lost 1 base, with 6 bases spanning the gap. This CDR3 comprises 14 residues. The CDR3 reads CASSYSKGNTEAFF. The CDR3 bases are TGTGCCAGCAGTTACTCGAAGGGGAACACTGAAGCTTTCTTT.

The chain recombines TRBV7-2 with TRBJ1-5; D not resolved. Trimming cost V 8 bases and J 6 bases, with 11 bases left between them. CDR3 length: 12 residues. Germline loops: CDR1 SGHTA, CDR2 FQGNSA. The CDR3 region is CASSIDTQPQHF. DNA of the CDR3: TGTGCCAGCTCAATAGACACTCAGCCCCAGCATTTT.

The chain employs TRBV15 and TRBJ2-5; D not resolved. Germline assignment: CDR1 LNHNV and CDR2 YYDKDF (reference sequence). V was clipped by 5 bases and J by 4 bases, with 17 bases between them. The CDR3 runs 15 residues. The CDR3 here is CATSDPWGTSETQYF. CDR3 bases: TGTGCCACCAGCGATCCCTGGGGTACGTCAGAGACCCAGTACTTC. The variable domain in full, completed from reference TRBV15 and TRBJ2-5, reads DAMVIQNPRYQVTQFGKPVTLSCSQTLNHNVMYWYQQKSSQAPKLLFHYYDKDFNNEADTPDNFQSRRPNTSFCFLDIRSPGLGDTAMYLCATSDPWGTSETQYFGPGTRLLVL.

V gene TRBV9 combines with J gene TRBJ2-7; 10 nucleotides agree with TRBD1. Trimming at V came to 2 bases and at J to 6 bases, leaving 2 bases not matched to a gene. Germline V gene sequence: CDR1 SGDLS, CDR2 YYNGEE. This CDR3 comprises 13 residues. The CDR3 here is CASSVDRGSEQYF. The CDR3 nucleotides read TGTGCCAGCAGCGTGGACAGGGGGTCCGAGCAGTACTTC.

This chain links TRBV19 with TRBJ2-1; D gene unclear. The CDR3 consists of 13 residues. Germline V gives CDR1 LNHDA, CDR2 SQIVND (reference sequence). Trimming took 7 bases from V and 7 from J, leaving 14 bases between them. CDR3 region: CASTPSGSNEQFF. The CDR3 DNA sequence: TGTGCCAGTACCCCATCCGGGTCGAATGAGCAGTTCTTC.

The rearrangement joins TRBV6-5 to TRBJ1-5; D gene ambiguous. Germline CDR1 MNHEY, CDR2 SVGAGI. Between the trimmed V and J ends, which lost 8 bases and 3 bases, there was a span of 8 bases. The CDR3 totals 12 residues. The CDR3 region has the DNA TGTGCCAGCGGCCCCTACAATCAGCCCCAGCATTTT. Translated, it gives CASGPYNQPQHF.

The chain has TRBV9 and TRBJ1-4; tentatively, D is TRBD1 (5 bases). This CDR3 contains 13 residues. CDR1 is SGDLS, CDR2 YYNGEE, per germline. V was cut by 3 bases and J by 4 bases, with 7 bases left in between. CDR3 sequence reads: CASSGGDNEKLFF. The CDR3 region has the DNA TGTGCCAGCAGCGGGGGGGATAATGAAAAACTGTTTTTT.

This chain links TRBV19 with TRBJ2-6; TRBD1 aligns across 9 bases. CDR3 size: 16 residues. V dropped 7 bases and J dropped 1; count of bases not matched to a gene: 5. Germline V CDR1 and CDR2: LNHDA, SQIVND (reference sequence). The CDR3 DNA follows: TGTGCCAGTAACGGCGACAGGGGGTCTGGGGCCAACGTCCTGACTTTC. Protein sequence: CASNGDRGSGANVLTF.

V gene TRBV18 combines with J gene TRBJ2-5; D may match TRBD1 or TRBD2 (5 bases each). The V end lost 6 bases, the J end lost 5 bases, and 22 bases lay between the germline ends. Germline-derived CDR1 and CDR2 are KGHSH and LQKENI. The CDR3 is made up of 16 amino acids. CDR3 nucleotide sequence: TGTGCCAGCTCGCGGACTCAGGGCCCGGTGAGGGAGACCCAGTACTTC. It codes for CASSRTQGPVRETQYF.

The CDR3 DNA is TGTGCCAGCAGTTTGGGGGGCGGAGACAATGAGCAGTTCTTC. Its protein is CASSLGGGDNEQFF. The rearrangement uses TRBV28 and TRBJ2-1; D tentatively fits TRBD1 or TRBD2 (6 bases each). V was trimmed by 3 bases and J by 5 bases, leaving 11 bases between them. The CDR3 runs to 14 residues. Germline V gives CDR1 MDHEN, CDR2 SYDVKM. The whole variable domain, filled in from reference TRBV28 and TRBJ2-1, reads DVKVTQSSRYLVKRTGEKVFLECVQDMDHENMFWYRQDPGLGLRLIYFSYDVKMKEKGDIPEGYSVSREKKERFSLILESASTNQTSMYLCASSLGGGDNEQFFGPGTRLTVL.

The chain couples TRBV18 to TRBJ1-6; D ambiguous. The CDR3 sequence is 14 residues long. Deletions cut 2 bases from V and 6 bases from J, with 8 bases between. Per germline, CDR1 KGHSH and CDR2 LQKENI. CDR3 sequence: CASSPEQFNSPLHF. The CDR3 DNA is TGTGCCAGCTCACCAGAGCAGTTTAATTCACCCCTCCACTTT. The full variable domain, its missing parts supplied by reference TRBV18 and TRBJ1-6, is NAGVMQNPRHLVRRRGQEARLRCSPMKGHSHVYWYRQLPEEGLKFMVYLQKENIIDESGMPKERFSAEFPKEGPSILRIQQVVRGDSAAYFCASSPEQFNSPLHFGNGTRLTVT.

The chain is built from TRBV7-9 and TRBJ1-1; 7 nucleotides align to TRBD1. CDR1 is SEHNR and CDR2 is FQNEAQ in the germline V gene (reference sequence). Trimming cost V 2 bases and J 1 base; bases outside gene matches: 10. The CDR3 covers 17 residues. CDR3 loop: CASSLNVGGGGNTEAFF. CDR3 sequence (DNA): TGTGCCAGCAGCTTAAACGTAGGGGGCGGCGGGAACACTGAAGCTTTCTTT.

The V gene is TRBV6-5, the J gene TRBJ1-4; 9 bases line up with TRBD1. Trimming removed 6 bases from V and 8 bases from J; junction bases left unmatched: 10. CDR3 length equals 15 residues. Germline V gives CDR1 MNHEY, CDR2 SVGAGI. In nucleotides, the CDR3 is TGTGCCAGCAGCTATCAGGGGACAGGGCCCGAAAAACTGTTTTTT. It specifies CASSYQGTGPEKLFF.

This chain connects TRBV4-2 to TRBJ1-2; D uncertain. This CDR3 contains 14 residues. The V end lost 6 bases, the J end lost 6 bases, and 17 bases lay between the germline ends. Germline assignment: CDR1 LGHNA and CDR2 YNFKEQ. CDR3 DNA: TGTGCCAGCAGACCGGGCCCCCAGAGGGATGGCTACACCTTC. Translating it yields CASRPGPQRDGYTF.

The chain links TRBV19 to TRBJ2-2, with TRBD1 matching 8 bases. J lost 5 bases, V lost 7 bases, and 15 bases had no gene match. The CDR3 is 17 amino acids. Per germline, CDR1 LNHDA and CDR2 SQIVND (reference sequence). The CDR3 DNA sequence: TGTGCCAGTACCTACACCAGGACAGGGTTAAGGACCGGGGAGCTGTTTTTT. This codes for CASTYTRTGLRTGELFF.

The chain recombines TRBV5-6 with TRBJ1-1, with D unclear. The CDR3 runs 14 residues. Germline V gene data show CDR1 as SGHDT and CDR2 as YYEEEE. With 1 base removed from V and 4 bases from J, the gap between germline ends came to 11 bases. CDR3 protein: CASSLFGPGTEAFF. The CDR3 DNA sequence: TGTGCCAGCAGCTTGTTTGGGCCGGGCACTGAAGCTTTCTTT.

The CDR3 region is CASSLGGQGYEQYF. CDR3 nucleotide sequence: TGTGCCAGCAGCTTAGGCGGGCAGGGCTACGAGCAGTACTTC. The V call is TRBV7-8, the J call TRBJ2-7; either TRBD1 or TRBD2 may supply D (5 bases each). CDR3 size: 14 residues. The germline CDR1 and CDR2 sequences are SGHVS and FQNEAQ. The V end was cut by 1 base, the J end by 3 bases, with 10 bases between.

This chain connects TRBV9 to TRBJ1-1, with D possibly being TRBD1 (5 bases). The V end lost 0 bases, the J end lost 6 bases, and 15 bases lay between the germline ends. This CDR3 is built from 15 residues. Germline V gives CDR1 SGDLS, CDR2 YYNGEE. The DNA of the CDR3 is TGTGCCAGCAGCGTAGGGCAGGGAAGGGGCGCTGAAGCTTTCTTT. It translates to CASSVGQGRGAEAFF.